This record concerns one TCR beta chain sequence. Its cognate antigen is unknown. These data are taken from a study of T cell responses to AZD1222 COVID-19 vaccine. Germline CDR1 MNHNS, CDR2 SASEGT. The V gene end was trimmed by 8 bases and the J gene end by 5 bases; junction bases not matched to a gene: 4. This CDR3 has 13 amino acids. Study-level results: The study sampled repertoires only after the peak T cell response. Most donors were white British, females outnumbered males, and clonal diversity was possibly underestimated.

Sequencing used immunoSEQ multiplex PCR; TCRdb keeps in-frame clones, though not all of them. Here the sample spans tens of thousands of clones, 90% being singletons. The sample consisted of peripheral blood, taken on day 0 of AZD1222 vaccination. The TCR comes from an adult in good health. The genes are TRBV6-1 and TRBJ1-4; the match to TRBD1 covers 8 bases. DNA for the CDR3: TGTGCCAGCGGGTGGACAGGGAATGAAAAACTGTTTTTT. It is translated as CASGWTGNEKLFF.